This TCR beta chain was sequenced for a study of cytomegalovirus exposure and HLA in healthy donors. Trimming stripped 0 bases from V and 1 base from J, with 8 bases between. This CDR3 is 14 amino acids long. Germline-derived CDR1 and CDR2 are SGDLS and YYNGEE. The study ran its PCR with 60 Vbeta and 13 Jbeta primers. Sequenced by immunoSEQ multiplex PCR; TCRdb stores in-frame clones only, minus some. This table has fewer than 250,000 clones, 60% to 80% appearing once. The rearrangement uses TRBV9 and TRBJ2-7; D may be TRBD1 (5 bases). This sequence was found in a male donor in good health and CMV-seronegative. Sequenced material: PBMCs. The CDR3 here is CASSVDQGSYEQYF. CDR3 in DNA: TGTGCCAGCAGCGTAGATCAGGGTTCCTACGAGCAGTACTTC.